Listed below are T cell receptor beta chains from one sample, sequenced in a study of blood T cell repertoires in COVID-19. TCRdb's table, derived via immunoSEQ multiplex PCR, lists solely in-frame clones and lacks some. Altogether tens of thousands of clones are present, less than 90% being singletons, with the ten largest covering around a quarter. Sequencing input: peripheral blood. The receptors shown here come from a human donor in a cohort sampled during active COVID-19. Both conserved end residues are part of each CDR3. The D gene is left open where the match is weak. Expanded clones are given a class, and other clones once, few, many or no size at all.

D gene	V gene	J gene	clone size	CDR3 protein	CDR3 DNA
-	TRBV19	TRBJ2-1	-	CASSIEAGVYNEQFF	TGTGCCAGTAGTATCGAGGCAGGGGTCTACAATGAGCAGTTCTTC
-	TRBV5-5	TRBJ1-5	-	CASSLDQGGGNQPQHF	TGTGCCAGCAGCTTGGACCAGGGCGGAGGCAATCAGCCCCAGCATTTT
TRBD1	TRBV24-1	TRBJ2-5	-	CATSELTTGVQETQYF	TGTGCCACCAGTGAACTAACCACAGGGGTCCAAGAGACCCAGTACTTC
TRBD1	TRBV6-6	TRBJ2-3	-	CASTGQGITDTQYF	TGTGCCAGCACTGGACAGGGGATCACAGATACGCAGTATTTT
TRBD1	TRBV5-1	TRBJ1-1	-	CASSPGDRAPEAFF	TGCGCCAGCAGCCCGGGGGACAGGGCACCTGAAGCTTTCTTT
-	TRBV7-8	TRBJ2-3	-	CASSLDRAGTTDTQYF	TGTGCCAGCAGCTTAGATCGAGCGGGCACGACAGATACGCAGTATTTT
-	TRBV3-1/TRBV3-2	TRBJ2-3	-	CASSQGLYTDTQYF	TGTGCCAGCAGCCAAGGTTTGTACACAGATACGCAGTATTTT
TRBD2	TRBV11-2	TRBJ2-3	-	CASSLNLRTSGGARNTQYF	TGTGCCAGCAGCCTCAACCTCCGGACTAGCGGGGGGGCCCGGAATACGCAGTATTTT
-	TRBV7-7	TRBJ2-3	-	CASSLAGAYTDTQYF	TGTGCCAGCAGCTTAGCAGGGGCCTACACAGATACGCAGTATTTT
TRBD1	TRBV19	TRBJ1-2	-	CASSISRGRYYGYTF	TGTGCCAGTAGTATCTCCAGGGGGCGGTACTATGGCTACACCTTC
-	TRBV5-1	TRBJ1-5	-	CASSTVPGFSNQPQHF	TGCGCCAGCAGCACCGTCCCAGGGTTCAGCAATCAGCCCCAGCATTTT
TRBD2	TRBV28	TRBJ2-3	once	CASKAGGGTDTQYF	TGTGCCAGCAAAGCGGGGGGGGGCACAGATACGCAGTATTTT
TRBD1	TRBV7-9	TRBJ2-3	-	CASTPAGRQGGTDTQYF	TGTGCCAGCACCCCGGCGGGTCGACAGGGGGGCACAGATACGCAGTATTTT
TRBD1	TRBV25-1	TRBJ2-6	-	CASSVTGARTGANVLTF	TGTGCCAGCAGTGTTACAGGGGCGAGAACTGGGGCCAACGTCCTGACTTTC
-	TRBV5-1	TRBJ2-7	-	CASSLTGSFGPGGEQYF	TGCGCCAGCAGCTTGACAGGGTCCTTCGGGCCTGGGGGCGAGCAGTACTTC
TRBD1	TRBV5-1	TRBJ2-5	-	CASSLYQGAETQYF	TGCGCCAGCAGCCTATATCAGGGGGCAGAGACCCAGTACTTC
TRBD2	TRBV20-1	TRBJ2-3	-	CSASSGRAPDTQYF	TGCAGTGCCAGTAGCGGGAGGGCCCCAGATACGCAGTATTTT
TRBD2	TRBV7-2	TRBJ2-2	-	CASSLGVAGAGELFF	TGTGCCAGCAGCTTAGGAGTAGCGGGAGCTGGGGAGCTGTTTTTT
-	TRBV5-5	TRBJ1-3	-	CASSEGAGNTIYF	TGTGCCAGCAGCGAGGGGGCTGGAAACACCATATATTTT
TRBD1	TRBV12-5	TRBJ2-4	-	CASGFRQGWYIQYF	TGTGCTAGTGGCTTTCGACAGGGTTGGTACATTCAGTACTTC
TRBD2	TRBV5-8	TRBJ2-1	-	CASSLLAGGPGQFF	TGTGCCAGCAGCTTGTTGGCGGGGGGGCCGGGGCAGTTCTTC
-	TRBV12-3/TRBV12-4	TRBJ1-2	-	CASTQQGVYGYTF	TGTGCCAGCACACAACAGGGCGTCTATGGCTACACCTTC
-	TRBV9	TRBJ1-1	-	CASSAVSNTEAFF	TGTGCCAGCAGCGCCGTCTCGAACACTGAAGCTTTCTTT
TRBD1	TRBV18	TRBJ2-3	-	CASSPGGTGARDTQYF	TGTGCCAGCTCACCAGGAGGGACAGGGGCACGGGATACGCAGTATTTT
TRBD2	TRBV18	TRBJ2-3	-	CASSPPSGEITQYF	TGTGCCAGCTCACCGCCTAGCGGGGAGATTACGCAGTATTTT
TRBD1	TRBV10-3	TRBJ1-1	once	CAISVQGATEAFF	TGTGCCATCAGTGTACAGGGGGCCACTGAAGCTTTCTTT
TRBD2	TRBV5-4	TRBJ2-1	once	CASSLVGRANNEQFF	TGTGCCAGCAGCTTGGTCGGGAGGGCCAACAATGAGCAGTTCTTC
TRBD2	TRBV10-3	TRBJ2-3	many	CAISRLAGGSDTQYF	TGTGCCATCAGTCGACTAGCGGGAGGGTCGGATACGCAGTATTTT
-	TRBV5-6	TRBJ2-7	-	CASSPYSGDEQYF	TGTGCCAGCAGCCCTTATTCCGGGGACGAGCAGTACTTC
-	TRBV24-1	TRBJ2-2	-	CATSDFRGRAGELFF	TGTGCCACCAGTGATTTTAGAGGGCGAGCCGGGGAGCTGTTTTTT
TRBD2	TRBV5-4	TRBJ2-7	-	CASSLTSGGGTYEQYF	TGTGCCAGCAGCTTGACTAGCGGGGGAGGTACCTACGAGCAGTACTTC
-	TRBV7-9	TRBJ2-2	few	CASSFLKGAGELFF	TGTGCCAGCAGCTTCTTAAAAGGGGCCGGGGAGCTGTTTTTT
-	TRBV7-2	TRBJ1-2	-	CASSAVAPNYGYTF	TGTGCCAGCAGCGCGGTGGCGCCGAACTATGGCTACACCTTC
TRBD1	TRBV19	TRBJ2-1	-	CASSIYRGRGNEQFF	TGTGCCAGTAGTATTTACAGGGGGCGCGGCAATGAGCAGTTCTTC
-	TRBV12-3/TRBV12-4	TRBJ1-1	few	CASAGQMNTEAFF	TGTGCCAGCGCCGGACAAATGAACACTGAAGCTTTCTTT
-	TRBV9	TRBJ2-3	few	CASSPNRSPTDTQYF	TGTGCCAGCAGCCCTAACAGGAGCCCCACAGATACGCAGTATTTT
TRBD2	TRBV6-1	TRBJ2-3	-	CASSGASGRTTDTQYF	TGTGCCAGCAGTGGGGCTAGCGGGAGGACCACAGATACGCAGTATTTT
TRBD2	TRBV27	TRBJ2-5	-	CASSPYGTSGTVGTQYF	TGTGCCAGCAGTCCCTACGGGACTAGCGGGACGGTTGGGACCCAGTACTTC
TRBD1	TRBV10-1	TRBJ1-1	once	CASTDPDRGIGEAFF	TGCGCCAGCACCGACCCGGACAGGGGAATAGGTGAAGCTTTCTTT
-	TRBV19	TRBJ2-7	-	CASSFDGGRAYEQYF	TGTGCCAGTAGTTTTGACGGGGGAAGGGCCTACGAGCAGTACTTC
TRBD1	TRBV9	TRBJ2-5	-	CASSVSTGGLETQYF	TGTGCCAGCAGCGTCTCGACAGGGGGCCTGGAGACCCAGTACTTC
TRBD1	TRBV5-4	TRBJ1-5	-	CASSLDGTVDQPQHF	TGTGCCAGCAGCTTGGACGGGACAGTCGACCAGCCCCAGCATTTT
-	TRBV19	TRBJ2-2	-	CASSIVRFSGELFF	TGTGCCAGTAGTATAGTCCGTTTTTCCGGGGAGCTGTTTTTT
-	TRBV2	TRBJ2-7	-	CASTIQGEQYF	TGTGCCAGCACAATCCAGGGCGAGCAGTACTTC
-	TRBV5-8	TRBJ2-4	-	CASSTPGRVAKNIQYF	TGTGCCAGCAGCACCCCTGGTCGGGTAGCCAAAAACATTCAGTACTTC
-	TRBV11-2	TRBJ1-2	-	CASSGEGADYGYTF	TGTGCCAGCAGCGGAGAAGGGGCGGACTATGGCTACACCTTC
TRBD1	TRBV9	TRBJ1-4	-	CASSEGDRGTNEKLFF	TGTGCCAGCAGCGAAGGGGACAGGGGAACTAATGAAAAACTGTTTTTT
TRBD1	TRBV5-8	TRBJ2-7	-	CASSLEQGVSYEQYF	TGTGCCAGCAGCTTGGAACAGGGGGTCTCCTACGAGCAGTACTTC
TRBD2	TRBV11-3	TRBJ2-1	-	CASSPPTGGGNEQFF	TGTGCCAGCAGCCCCCCTACGGGAGGGGGGAATGAGCAGTTCTTC
-	TRBV19	TRBJ2-1	-	CATTAASVQFF	TGTGCCACTACGGCGGCTTCGGTGCAGTTCTTC
TRBD1	TRBV24-1	TRBJ1-2	-	CATSDPRDRGLRGYTF	TGTGCCACCAGTGATCCTCGGGACAGGGGATTGCGTGGCTACACCTTC
TRBD2	TRBV14	TRBJ2-3	-	CASSRTGLAGSTDTQYF	TGTGCCAGCAGCCGGACCGGTCTAGCGGGAAGCACAGATACGCAGTATTTT
TRBD1	TRBV28	TRBJ2-7	-	CASSFPTGGPQEQYF	TGTGCCAGCAGTTTTCCGACAGGGGGACCTCAGGAGCAGTACTTC
TRBD2	TRBV19	TRBJ2-3	-	CASSVLAGGTDTQYF	TGTGCCAGTAGTGTCCTAGCGGGGGGCACAGATACGCAGTATTTT